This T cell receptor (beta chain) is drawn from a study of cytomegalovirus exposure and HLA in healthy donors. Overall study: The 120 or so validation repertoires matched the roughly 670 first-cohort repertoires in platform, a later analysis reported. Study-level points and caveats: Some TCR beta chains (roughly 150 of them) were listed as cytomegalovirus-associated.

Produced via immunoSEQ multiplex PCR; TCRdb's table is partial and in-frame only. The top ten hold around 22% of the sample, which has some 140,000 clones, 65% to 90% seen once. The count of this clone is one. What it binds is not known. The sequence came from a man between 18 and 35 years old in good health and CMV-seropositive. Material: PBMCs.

CDR3 nucleotide sequence: TGTGCCAGCAGCTTGGCGGGGTCCTACGAGCAGTACTTC. Translated: CASSLAGSYEQYF. The rearrangement uses TRBV5-5 and TRBJ2-7; tentative D call: TRBD2 (5 bases). Trimming stripped 0 bases from V and 1 base from J, with 5 bases between. Germline CDR1 reads SGHKS; CDR2 reads YYEKEE (reference sequence). This CDR3 spans 13 amino acids.